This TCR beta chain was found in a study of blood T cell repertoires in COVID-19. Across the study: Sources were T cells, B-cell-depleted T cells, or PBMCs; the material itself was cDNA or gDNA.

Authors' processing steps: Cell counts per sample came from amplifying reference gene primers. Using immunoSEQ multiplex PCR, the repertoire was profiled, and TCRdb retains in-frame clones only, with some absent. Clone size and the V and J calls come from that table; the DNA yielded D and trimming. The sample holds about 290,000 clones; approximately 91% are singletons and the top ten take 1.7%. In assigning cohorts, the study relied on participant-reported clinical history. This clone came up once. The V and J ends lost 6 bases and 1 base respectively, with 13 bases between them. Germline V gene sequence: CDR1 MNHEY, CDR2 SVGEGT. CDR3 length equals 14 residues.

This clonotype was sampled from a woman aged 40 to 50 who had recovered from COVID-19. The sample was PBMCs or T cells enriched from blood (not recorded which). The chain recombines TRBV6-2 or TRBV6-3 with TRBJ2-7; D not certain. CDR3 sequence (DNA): TGTGCCAGCAGCCCCTATTCGCAATCCTACGAGCAGTACTTC. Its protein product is CASSPYSQSYEQYF.